The sequence of this T cell receptor beta chain was determined in a study of blood T cells in healthy people across ages. Findings and caveats of the study: Higher diversity, along with more naive CD4+ cells, distinguished long-lived donors from aged donors. The recorded TCR beta diversity per million T cells decreased in a roughly linear manner with age.

Germline CDR1 is KGHSH and CDR2 is LQKENI. The V and J ends lost 3 bases and 3 bases respectively, with 12 bases between them. The CDR3 is 15 residues long. There were healthy Caucasian individuals from Russia, aged about 6 to 100, serving as donors. Primers used in a second PCR of about 6 to 11 cycles were a sample-barcoded 5' primer and a J-beta primer mix. Template switching added a 12-random-nucleotide identifier to every cDNA molecule. From the 5' RACE reads, TCRdb called clonotypes with MiXCR, one entry per CDR3 protein. The sample lists more than 700,000 distinct CDR3 sequences, roughly 53% occurring once. For this clonotype: Antigen specificity is unknown.

The source is an elderly man in good health. The genes are TRBV18 and TRBJ2-4, with D unresolved. Sequencing was done on a sample of blood. The CDR3 is CASSPTPTGKNIQYF. CDR3 DNA: TGTGCCAGCTCACCCACCCCTACCGGCAAAAACATTCAGTACTTC.